The clone carrying this TCR beta chain was observed a few times. Its antigen is still unknown. The data belong to a study of OX40 agonist ivuxolimab in advanced cancers. The wider study: Earlier anti-PD-1, anti-PD-L1 or anti-CTLA-4 therapy was permitted; 35% to 50% had received some. Points from the study as a whole: Normalized T-cell clonal expansion was also low in a subset of nonresponders.

V lost 4 bases and J lost 2; bases outside the gene matches: 11. CDR3 length: 17 amino acids. Only in-frame clones appear in the TCRdb table, and some are missing; sequencing was by immunoSEQ multiplex PCR. The sample records approximately 58,000 clones, roughly 81% being singletons. This sequence was found in an adult with an advanced solid tumor such as melanoma, head and neck, liver or kidney cancer. The specimen comprised CD4+ or CD8+ T cells sorted from blood, sampled in a trial of the OX40 agonist ivuxolimab. The chain is built from TRBV5-3 and TRBJ1-5; 8 positions agree with TRBD1. TRBV5-3 qualifies as an ORF whose function is uncertain. The CDR3 coding sequence is TGTGCCAGAAGCCCCGGTAGGGGCAGGGGGCGCAATCAGCCCCAGCATTTT. This translates into CARSPGRGRGRNQPQHF.